This T cell receptor (beta chain) was sequenced during a study of blood T cell repertoires in COVID-19. Study-wide context: Specimens from acute and convalescent COVID-19 originated in the United States, Italy and Spain. T cells, B-cell-depleted T cells, or PBMCs supplied cDNA or gDNA.

Unmatched junction bases numbered 9, after V lost 2 bases and J lost 11 bases. In germline, CDR1 is LNHDA, CDR2 SQIVND (reference sequence). CDR3 length: 15 residues. The data were produced by immunoSEQ multiplex PCR, yet TCRdb's version contains in-frame clones alone and is incomplete. In the table there are tens of thousands of clones, 81% of which are singletons. Sequences were obtained from peripheral blood. The chain employs TRBV19 and TRBJ1-6; 7 nucleotides align to TRBD1. This receptor was taken from a woman aged 70-85 years with acute or convalescent COVID-19. The CDR3 coding sequence is TGTGCCAGTAGTATAACGAGACAGGGTGATCCACCCCTCCACTTT. Translating gives CASSITRQGDPPLHF.